This TCR beta chain came from a study of OX40 agonist ivuxolimab in advanced cancers. Produced via immunoSEQ multiplex PCR; TCRdb's table is partial and in-frame only. This repertoire shows more than 75,000 clones, roughly nine tenths found once; its top ten account for over 0.65%. Trimming removed 2 bases at V and 5 bases at J, with 13 bases between. CDR3 length: 14 amino acids. Germline CDR1 and CDR2: SGHRS and YFSETQ. The clonotype was recovered from an adult with an advanced solid tumor such as melanoma, head and neck, liver or kidney cancer. This chain joins TRBV5-1 and TRBJ2-5; possible D gene TRBD1, 6 bases. This material consisted of CD4+ or CD8+ T cells sorted from blood, taken in a trial of the OX40 agonist ivuxolimab. CDR3 nucleotide sequence: TGCGCCAGCAGCTTACAGGGAAGTGATGAGACCCAGTACTTC. Protein: CASSLQGSDETQYF.